Given below is one T cell receptor (beta chain) in context. Which antigen it targets is not known. One base away there is no much larger clone; base qualities are not given. These data belong to a study of memory CD8 T cells in hepatitis C reinfection (dated by TCRdb to the late 2010s). Some background on the complete study: Among the donors, three cleared two back-to-back HCV infections on their own, whereas two got rid of a primary infection but ended up chronically infected after reinfection. A case counted as HCV reinfection when an HCV RNA test came back positive after two negative tests taken at least 60 days apart. Peak reinfection samples were obtained 3 to 8 weeks after detection of reinfection. In about five donors, the study followed the TCR beta repertoire of virus-specific CD8 T cells over time through an HCV reinfection episode. Between about 2008 and 2012, five reinfection cases with stored pre-reinfection samples were identified. In the reinfection study, participants with a resolved prior HCV infection were followed up every 3 months. Previously published longitudinal data on tetramer+ CD8 T cell frequency were used to select the peak reinfection time point.

The sample's time point label is to be understood as: peak reinfection, 3 to 8 weeks after reinfection detection. TCR sequencing was performed on the sorted cells directly ex vivo, without any in vitro expansion beforehand. The donors, who were people who inject drugs, were enrolled in the Montreal Acute Hepatitis C Cohort Study (HEPCO) in Canada. As controls, total naive CD8 T cells, sorted as viable CD3+ CD8+ CD45RO-, were obtained from two donors at each of the three reinfection time points. Before sorting, cryopreserved peripheral blood mononuclear cells were thawed and used as the source for purifying CD8 T cells. CD8 T cells were enriched by negative selection with the MACS CD8+ T cell Isolation Kit. Cells were sorted on a BD FACSAria II sorter running FACSDiva software, and FlowJo was used to analyze the data. What the work shows at the level of the full study, not this receptor alone: Because only five or six donors were included, definitive conclusions about public clonotypes linked to secondary clearance were beyond the reach of the study.

Library preparation used the immunoSEQ multiplex PCR assay. Genomic DNA was extracted from the sorted cells, and the TCR beta V, D and J regions were sequenced using the automated high-throughput method of Adaptive Biotechnologies. A two-step, bias-controlled multiplex PCR was used to amplify the CDR3 regions. Amplified TCR beta libraries were sequenced on an Illumina instrument. Regarding the original processing steps: The demultiplexed reads were processed to cut down on amplification and sequencing bias, and the IMGT database was used to assign CDR3 sequences to gene families. ImmunoSEQ software version 2.0 was used to analyze repertoire data. Clonotype lists were filtered to remove out-of-frame sequences and sequences containing stop codons in the CDR3. Any clonotype with a frequency under 0.01% was left out, since that frequency corresponded to less than one cell. Richness was calculated by dividing observed richness by input cell number, and evenness was calculated by dividing Shannon entropy by log observed richness. To measure repertoire diversity and how similar the repertoire was between time points, Simpson diversity and Morisita-Horn overlap indices were applied. Clonotypes were grouped as dominant (>1%), sub-dominant (0.5-0.99%), low abundance (0.1-0.49%) or lowest abundance (<0.1%). A germline index was derived by subtracting total nucleotide additions from total CDR3 length and dividing the result by total CDR3 length. TCRdb limited this immuneACCESS table to in-frame rearrangements with V and J called. A share of clones is missing; checked studies link under half to unresolved V genes, and the rest is unexplained. V and J calls and clone size follow that table, whereas D and trimming were derived from the DNA. This sample gives 35,000 to 55,000 clones in total; 88% of them show up just once. In total, the top ten clones hold around 1.2% of the sample.

The CDR3 sequence holds 13 residues, the cysteine and phenylalanine included. Only the CDR3 DNA is retained, 39 bases long and in frame from the first base. In the germline V gene (reference sequence), CDR1 corresponds to SEHNR and CDR2 to FQNEAQ. V lost 1 base and J lost 5 bases; the stretch between them is 9 bases long. The clonotype comes from a young man with hepatitis C virus infection. The chain uses TRBV7-9 and TRBJ2-7; TRBD1 could be the D gene, as 5 bases match. Sequencing was performed on naive CD8+ T cells sorted from blood. Interpreted using the paper, the cell subset or site label stands for: total naive CD8+CD45RO- T cells. The CDR3 in this case is CASSLGDSDEQYF. The nucleotide sequence is given as TGTGCCAGCAGCTTAGGCGACAGCGACGAGCAGTACTTC.